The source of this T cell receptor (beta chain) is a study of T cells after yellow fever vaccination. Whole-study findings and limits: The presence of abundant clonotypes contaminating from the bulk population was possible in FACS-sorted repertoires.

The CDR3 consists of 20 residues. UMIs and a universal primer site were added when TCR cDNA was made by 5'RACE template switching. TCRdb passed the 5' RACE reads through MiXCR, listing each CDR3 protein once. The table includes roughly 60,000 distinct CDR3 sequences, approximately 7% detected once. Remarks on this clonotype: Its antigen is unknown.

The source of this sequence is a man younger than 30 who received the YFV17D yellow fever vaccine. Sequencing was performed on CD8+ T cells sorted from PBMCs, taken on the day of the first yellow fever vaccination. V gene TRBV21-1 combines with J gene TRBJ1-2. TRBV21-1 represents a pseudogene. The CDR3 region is CASSKGHGIETTPAIYGYTF. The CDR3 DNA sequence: TGTGCCAGCAGCAAAGGGCACGGAATAGAAACAACCCCAGCGATCTATGGCTACACCTTC.